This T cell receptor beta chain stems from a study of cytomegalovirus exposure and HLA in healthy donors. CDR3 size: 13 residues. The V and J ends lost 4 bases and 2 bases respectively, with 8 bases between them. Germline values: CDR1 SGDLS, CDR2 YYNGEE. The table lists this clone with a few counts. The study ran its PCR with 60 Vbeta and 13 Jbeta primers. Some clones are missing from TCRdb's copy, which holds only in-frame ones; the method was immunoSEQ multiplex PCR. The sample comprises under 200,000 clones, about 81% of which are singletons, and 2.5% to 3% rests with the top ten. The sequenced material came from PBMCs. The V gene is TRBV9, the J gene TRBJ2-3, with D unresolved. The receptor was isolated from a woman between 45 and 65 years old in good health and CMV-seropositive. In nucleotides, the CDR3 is TGTGCCAGCAGCTCCCGTAACACAGATACGCAGTATTTT. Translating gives CASSSRNTDTQYF. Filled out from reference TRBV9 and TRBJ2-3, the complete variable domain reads DSGVTQTPKHLITATGQRVTLRCSPRSGDLSVYWYQQSLDQGLQFLIQYYNGEERAKGNILERFSAQQFPDLHSELNLSSLELGDSALYFCASSSRNTDTQYFGPGTRLTVL.